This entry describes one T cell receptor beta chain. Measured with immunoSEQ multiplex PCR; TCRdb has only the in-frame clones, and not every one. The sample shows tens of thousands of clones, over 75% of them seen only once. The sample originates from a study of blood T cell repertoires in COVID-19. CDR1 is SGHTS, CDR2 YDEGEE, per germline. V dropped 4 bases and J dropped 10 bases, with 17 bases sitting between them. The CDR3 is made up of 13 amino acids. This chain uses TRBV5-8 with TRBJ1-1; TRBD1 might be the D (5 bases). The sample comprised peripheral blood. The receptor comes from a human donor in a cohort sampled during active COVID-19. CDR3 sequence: CASSPQGREGAFF. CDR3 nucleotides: TGTGCCAGCAGCCCCCAGGGCAGGGAGGGAGCTTTCTTT. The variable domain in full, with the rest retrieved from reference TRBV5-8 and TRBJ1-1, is EAGVTQSPTHLIKTRGQQATLRCSPISGHTSVYWYQQALGLGLQFLLWYDEGEERNRGNFPPRFSGRQFPNYSSELNVNALELEDSALYLCASSPQGREGAFFGQGTRLTVV.